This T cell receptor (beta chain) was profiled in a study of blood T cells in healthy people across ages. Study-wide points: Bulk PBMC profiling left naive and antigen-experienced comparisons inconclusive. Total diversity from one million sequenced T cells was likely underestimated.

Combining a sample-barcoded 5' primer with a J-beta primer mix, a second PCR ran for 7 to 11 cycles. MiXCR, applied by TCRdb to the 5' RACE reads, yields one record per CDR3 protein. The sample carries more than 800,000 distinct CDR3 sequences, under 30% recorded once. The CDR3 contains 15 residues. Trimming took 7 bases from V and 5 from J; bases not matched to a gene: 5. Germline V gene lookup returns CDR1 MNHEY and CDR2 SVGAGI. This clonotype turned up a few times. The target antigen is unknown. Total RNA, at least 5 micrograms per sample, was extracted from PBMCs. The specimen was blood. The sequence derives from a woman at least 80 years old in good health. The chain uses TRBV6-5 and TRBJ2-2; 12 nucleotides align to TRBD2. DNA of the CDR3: TGTGCCAGCAAACCTAGCGGGGGGGCAACCGGGGAGCTGTTTTTT. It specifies CASKPSGGATGELFF.